These 7 T cell receptor beta chains share one sample of origin, sequenced in a study of blood T cell repertoires in COVID-19. The assay was immunoSEQ multiplex PCR, and TCRdb's table has in-frame clones only and misses some. The table lists 250,000 to 350,000 clones, 80% to 90% of them singletons. Sequenced input: PBMCs or T cells enriched from blood (not recorded which). All receptors derive from a woman between 18 and 29 years old who had recovered from COVID-19.

The chain carries TRBV5-4 and TRBJ2-1; D gene unclear. V dropped 5 bases and J dropped 2 bases, with 11 bases sitting between them. Looked up from germline, CDR1 is SGHNT and CDR2 is YYREEE (reference sequence). CDR3 length: 14 amino acids. The CDR3 sequence: CASRGSSAYNEQFF. The CDR3 nucleotides are TGTGCCAGCAGGGGCAGCTCGGCCTACAATGAGCAGTTCTTC. Full variable domain (outside the CDR3, taken from reference TRBV5-4 and TRBJ2-1): ETGVTQSPTHLIKTRGQQVTLRCSSQSGHNTVSWYQQALGQGPQFIFQYYREEENGRGNFPPRFSGLQFPNYSSELNVNALELDDSALYLCASRGSSAYNEQFFGPGTRLTVL.

This chain uses TRBV6-5 with TRBJ2-7; D may be TRBD1 (6 bases). This CDR3 has 14 amino acids. CDR1 and CDR2 (germline): MNHEY, SVGAGI. Trimming pared 2 bases from V and 1 base from J, leaving 9 bases between. The CDR3 DNA reads as TGTGCCAGCAGTTACGTCAGGGGTTCCTACGAGCAGTACTTC. Protein: CASSYVRGSYEQYF.

In the case of this clone: This CDR3 is also generated by other DNA sequences in the sample. This chain uses TRBV29-1 with TRBJ1-1; D unresolved. CDR3 length: 12 amino acids. Trimming took off 1 base at V and 4 bases at J, with 7 bases between the two ends. Germline V CDR1 and CDR2: SQVTM, ANQGSEA. CDR3 nucleotides: TGCAGCGTTGAAGTGGCAGGCACTGAAGCTTTCTTT. This translates into CSVEVAGTEAFF.

This chain joins TRBV10-3 and TRBJ1-5, with a weak D call TRBD1 (5 bases). Germline CDR1 ENHRY, CDR2 SYGVKD. Trimming took 5 bases from V and 5 from J, leaving 13 bases between them. The CDR3 loop spans 14 amino acids. CDR3 DNA sequence: TGTGCCATCAGTAAACAGGTTCAGGATCAGCCCCAGCATTTT. Residues: CAISKQVQDQPQHF.

The chain links TRBV2 to TRBJ1-1, with 8 bases matching TRBD1. Germline V lookup: CDR1 SNHLY, CDR2 FYNNEI. The V segment lost 7 bases and the J segment 1 base; nucleotides outside the gene matches: 2. The CDR3 consists of 13 residues. Here the CDR3 DNA reads TGTGCCAGCATGACAGGGGAGAACACTGAAGCTTTCTTT. Translation gives CASMTGENTEAFF. The entire variable domain, with the rest obtained from reference TRBV2 and TRBJ1-1, is as follows: EPEVTQTPSHQVTQMGQEVILRCVPISNHLYFYWYRQILGQKVEFLVSFYNNEISEKSEIFDDQFSVERPDGSNFTLKIRSTKLEDSAMYFCASMTGENTEAFFGQGTRLTVV.

V gene TRBV6-5 combines with J gene TRBJ1-2; the match to TRBD1 covers 9 bases. The CDR3 contains 15 residues. Germline V gene data show CDR1 as MNHEY and CDR2 as SVGAGI. Trimming at V came to 2 bases and at J to 4 bases, leaving 5 bases not matched to a gene. This CDR3 is CASSYTRTGAYGYTF. The CDR3 region has the DNA TGTGCCAGCAGTTACACAAGGACAGGGGCCTATGGCTACACCTTC.

This rearrangement joins TRBV11-2 to TRBJ2-7; a possible D gene is TRBD1 (5 bases). The CDR3 spans 13 residues. Germline V gene sequence: CDR1 SGHAT, CDR2 FQNNGV. V was cut by 6 bases and J by 0 bases, with 9 bases left in between. In DNA, the CDR3 is TGTGCCAGCAGGGGGCGGATCTCCTACGAGCAGTACTTC. As protein: CASRGRISYEQYF. Based on the CDR3 plus reference TRBV11-2 and TRBJ2-7, the full variable domain is EAGVAQSPRYKIIEKRQSVAFWCNPISGHATLYWYQQILGQGPKLLIQFQNNGVVDDSQLPKDRFSAERLKGVDSTLKIQPAKLEDSAVYLCASRGRISYEQYFGPGTRLTVT.